This TCR beta chain was sequenced for a study of T cells in Graves' hyperthyroidism and ophthalmopathy. There are 14 residues in the CDR3. Germline V gene sequence: CDR1 MNHEY, CDR2 SMNVEV (reference sequence). Trimming cost V 5 bases and J 7 bases, with 15 bases left between them. Amplification targeted TCR beta CDR3 regions from RNA transcripts. RT-PCR in the first round (using the HTBI primer set) targeted the TCR CDR3. From the multiplex PCR reads, TCRdb called clonotypes with MiXCR, one entry per CDR3 protein. Of hundreds of thousands of distinct CDR3 sequences in the sample, about 14% were seen once.

Sequencing used blood. The chain carries TRBV27 and TRBJ2-4; D is perhaps TRBD1 (6 bases). The receptor's source is a woman between 50 and 59 years old with Graves' ophthalmopathy. Here the CDR3 reads CASSPGTYLNIQYF. The CDR3 DNA reads TGTGCCAGCAGTCCTGGGACATATTTGAACATTCAGTACTTC.